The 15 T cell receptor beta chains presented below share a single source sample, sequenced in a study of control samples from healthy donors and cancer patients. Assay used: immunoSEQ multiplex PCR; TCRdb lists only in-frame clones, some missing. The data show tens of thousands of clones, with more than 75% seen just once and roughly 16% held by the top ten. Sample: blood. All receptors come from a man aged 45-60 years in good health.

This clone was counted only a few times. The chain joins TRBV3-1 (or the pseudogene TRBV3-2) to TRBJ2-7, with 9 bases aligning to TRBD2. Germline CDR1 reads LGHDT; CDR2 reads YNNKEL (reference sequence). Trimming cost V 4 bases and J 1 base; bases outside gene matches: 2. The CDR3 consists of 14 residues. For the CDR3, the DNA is TGTGCCAGCAGCCCCAGCGGGAGGTCCTACGAGCAGTACTTC. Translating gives CASSPSGRSYEQYF.

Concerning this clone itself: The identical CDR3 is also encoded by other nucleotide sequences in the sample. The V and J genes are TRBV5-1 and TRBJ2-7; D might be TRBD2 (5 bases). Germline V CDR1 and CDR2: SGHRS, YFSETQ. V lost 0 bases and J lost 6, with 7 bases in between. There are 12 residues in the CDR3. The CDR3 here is CASSLGTGEQYF. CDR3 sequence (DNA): TGCGCCAGCAGCTTGGGGACTGGCGAGCAGTACTTC.

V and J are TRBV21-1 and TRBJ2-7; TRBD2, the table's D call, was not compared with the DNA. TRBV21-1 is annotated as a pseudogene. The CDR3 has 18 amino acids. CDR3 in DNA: TGTGCCAGCAGCAAAGATGATGGTGGGGAGTCAGTTCCCTACGAGCAGTACTTC. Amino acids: CASSKDDGGESVPYEQYF.

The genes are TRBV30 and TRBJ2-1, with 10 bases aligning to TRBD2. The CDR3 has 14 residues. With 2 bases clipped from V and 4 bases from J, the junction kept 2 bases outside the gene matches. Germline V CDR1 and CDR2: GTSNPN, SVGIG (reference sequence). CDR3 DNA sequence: TGTGCCTGGAGTACTAGCGGGACTTACAATGAGCAGTTCTTC. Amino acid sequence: CAWSTSGTYNEQFF. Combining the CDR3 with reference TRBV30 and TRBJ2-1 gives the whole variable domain SQTIHQWPATLVQPVGSPLSLECTVEGTSNPNLYWYRQAAGRGLQLLFYSVGIGQISSEVPQNLSASRPQDRQFILSSKKLLLSDSGFYLCAWSTSGTYNEQFFGPGTRLTVL.

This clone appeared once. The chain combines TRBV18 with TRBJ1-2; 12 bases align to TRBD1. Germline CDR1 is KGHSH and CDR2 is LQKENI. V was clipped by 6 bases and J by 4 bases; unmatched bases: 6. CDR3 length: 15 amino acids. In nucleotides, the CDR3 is TGTGCCAGCTCCCGGGACAGGGGGCGTATCTATGGCTACACCTTC. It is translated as CASSRDRGRIYGYTF.

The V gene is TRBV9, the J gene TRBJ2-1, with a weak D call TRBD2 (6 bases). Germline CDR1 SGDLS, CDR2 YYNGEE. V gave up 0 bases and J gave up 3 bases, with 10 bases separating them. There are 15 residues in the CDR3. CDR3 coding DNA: TGTGCCAGCAGCGTAGACGGGAGTGGCTACAATGAGCAGTTCTTC. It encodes CASSVDGSGYNEQFF.

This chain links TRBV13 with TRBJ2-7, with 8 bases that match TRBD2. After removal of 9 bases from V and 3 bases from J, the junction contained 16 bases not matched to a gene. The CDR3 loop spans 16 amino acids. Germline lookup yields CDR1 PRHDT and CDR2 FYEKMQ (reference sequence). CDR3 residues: CASSPGTRRLVYEQYF. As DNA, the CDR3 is TGTGCCAGTTCCCCCGGGACTAGAAGATTGGTCTACGAGCAGTACTTC.

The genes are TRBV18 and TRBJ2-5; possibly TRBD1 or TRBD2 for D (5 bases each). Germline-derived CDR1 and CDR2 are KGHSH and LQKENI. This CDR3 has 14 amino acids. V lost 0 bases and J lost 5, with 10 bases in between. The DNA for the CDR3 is TGTGCCAGCTCACCACCGCAGGGAGAGGAGACCCAGTACTTC. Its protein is CASSPPQGEETQYF.

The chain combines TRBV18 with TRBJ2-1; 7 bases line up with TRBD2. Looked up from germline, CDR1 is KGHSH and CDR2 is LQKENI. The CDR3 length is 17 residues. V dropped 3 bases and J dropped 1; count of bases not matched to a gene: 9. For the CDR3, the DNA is TGTGCCAGCTCACCGGACGGACTAGGAGGTTCCTACAATGAGCAGTTCTTC. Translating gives CASSPDGLGGSYNEQFF.

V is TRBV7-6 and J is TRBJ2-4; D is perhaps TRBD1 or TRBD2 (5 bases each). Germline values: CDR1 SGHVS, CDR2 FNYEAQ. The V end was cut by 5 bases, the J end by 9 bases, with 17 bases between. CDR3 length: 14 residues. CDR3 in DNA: TGTGCCAGCAGCCCCGGGACCTCCGCAACCATTCAGTACTTC. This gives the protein CASSPGTSATIQYF.

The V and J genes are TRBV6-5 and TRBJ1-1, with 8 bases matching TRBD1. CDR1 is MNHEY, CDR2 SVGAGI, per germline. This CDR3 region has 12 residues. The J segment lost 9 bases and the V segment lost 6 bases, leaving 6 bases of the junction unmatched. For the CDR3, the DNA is TGTGCCAGCAGGCTTACAGGGGGTAAAGCTTTCTTT. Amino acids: CASRLTGGKAFF.

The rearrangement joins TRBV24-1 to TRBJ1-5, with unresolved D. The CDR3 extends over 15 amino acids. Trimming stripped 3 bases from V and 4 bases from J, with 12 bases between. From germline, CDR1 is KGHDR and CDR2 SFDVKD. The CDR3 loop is CATSDQEGWNQPQHF. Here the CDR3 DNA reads TGTGCCACCAGTGATCAGGAGGGATGGAATCAGCCCCAGCATTTT.

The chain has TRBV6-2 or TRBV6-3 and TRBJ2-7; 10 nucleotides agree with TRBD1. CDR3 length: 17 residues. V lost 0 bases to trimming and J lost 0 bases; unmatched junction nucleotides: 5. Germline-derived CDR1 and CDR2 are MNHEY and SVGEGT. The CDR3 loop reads CASSYSRTGGLSYEQYF. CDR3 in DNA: TGTGCCAGCAGTTACTCCCGGACAGGGGGGCTCTCCTACGAGCAGTACTTC.

The CDR3 loop is CASSQDIQLTVYEQYF. In nucleotides, the CDR3 is TGTGCCAGCAGCCAAGATATTCAACTAACGGTCTACGAGCAGTACTTC. This chain links TRBV4-2 with TRBJ2-7; D ambiguous. The germline gives CDR1 LGHNA, CDR2 YNFKEQ. The CDR3 consists of 16 residues. V gave up 0 bases and J gave up 3 bases, with 15 bases separating them.

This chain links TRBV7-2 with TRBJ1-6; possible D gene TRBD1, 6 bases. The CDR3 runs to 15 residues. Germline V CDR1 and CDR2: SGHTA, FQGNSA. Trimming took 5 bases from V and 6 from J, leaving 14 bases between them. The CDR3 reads CASSQSRTANSPLHF. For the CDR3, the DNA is TGTGCCAGCAGCCAATCCCGGACAGCTAATTCACCCCTCCACTTT.